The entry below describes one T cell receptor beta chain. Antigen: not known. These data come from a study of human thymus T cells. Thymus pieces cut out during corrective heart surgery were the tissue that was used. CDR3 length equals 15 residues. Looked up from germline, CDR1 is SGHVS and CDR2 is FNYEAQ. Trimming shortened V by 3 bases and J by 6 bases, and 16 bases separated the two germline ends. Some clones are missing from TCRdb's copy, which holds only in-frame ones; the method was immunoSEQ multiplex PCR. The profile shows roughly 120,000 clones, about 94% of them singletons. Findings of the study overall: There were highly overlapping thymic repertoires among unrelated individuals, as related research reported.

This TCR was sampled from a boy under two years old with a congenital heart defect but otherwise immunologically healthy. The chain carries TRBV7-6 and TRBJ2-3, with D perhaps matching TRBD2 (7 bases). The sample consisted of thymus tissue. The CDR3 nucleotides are TGTGCCAGCAGCTTCCGGCGGGGGCGGGCGGATACGCAGTATTTT. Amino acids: CASSFRRGRADTQYF.